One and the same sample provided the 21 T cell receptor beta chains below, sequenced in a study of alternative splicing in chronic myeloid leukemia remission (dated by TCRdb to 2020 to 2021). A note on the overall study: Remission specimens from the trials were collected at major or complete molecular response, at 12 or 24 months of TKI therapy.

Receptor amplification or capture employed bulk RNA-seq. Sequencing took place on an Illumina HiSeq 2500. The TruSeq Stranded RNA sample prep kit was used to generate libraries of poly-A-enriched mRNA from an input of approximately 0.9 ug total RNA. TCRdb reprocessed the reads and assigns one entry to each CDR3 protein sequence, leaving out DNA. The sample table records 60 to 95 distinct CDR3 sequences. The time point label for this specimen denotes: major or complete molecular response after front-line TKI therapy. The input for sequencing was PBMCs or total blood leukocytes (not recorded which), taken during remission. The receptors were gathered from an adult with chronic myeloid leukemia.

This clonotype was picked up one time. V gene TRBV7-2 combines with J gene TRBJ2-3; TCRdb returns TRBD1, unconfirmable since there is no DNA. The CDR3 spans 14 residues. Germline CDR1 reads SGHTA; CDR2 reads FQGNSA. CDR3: CASSLSRGTDTQYF.

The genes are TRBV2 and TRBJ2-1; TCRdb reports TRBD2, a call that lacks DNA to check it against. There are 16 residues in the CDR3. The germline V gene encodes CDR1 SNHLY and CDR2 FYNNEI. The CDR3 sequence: CASSGKWREGYNEQFF.

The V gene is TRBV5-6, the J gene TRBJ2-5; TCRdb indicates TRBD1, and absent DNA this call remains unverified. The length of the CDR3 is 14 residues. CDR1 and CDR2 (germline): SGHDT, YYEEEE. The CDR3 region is CASSLTGQQETQYF.

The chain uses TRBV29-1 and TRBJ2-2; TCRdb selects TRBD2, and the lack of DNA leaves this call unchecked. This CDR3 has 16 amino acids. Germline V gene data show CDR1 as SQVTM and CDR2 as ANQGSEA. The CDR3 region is CSVEGRVAANTGELFF.

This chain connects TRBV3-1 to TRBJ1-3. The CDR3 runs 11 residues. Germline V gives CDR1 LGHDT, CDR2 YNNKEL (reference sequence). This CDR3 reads CASSNRNTIYF.

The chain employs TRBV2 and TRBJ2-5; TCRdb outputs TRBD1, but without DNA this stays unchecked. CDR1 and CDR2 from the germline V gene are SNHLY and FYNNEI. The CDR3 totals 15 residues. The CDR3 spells CASSGGQGYRETQYF.

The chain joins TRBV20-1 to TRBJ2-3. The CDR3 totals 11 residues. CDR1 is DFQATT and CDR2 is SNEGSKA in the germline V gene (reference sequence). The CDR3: CSARFVDTQYF.

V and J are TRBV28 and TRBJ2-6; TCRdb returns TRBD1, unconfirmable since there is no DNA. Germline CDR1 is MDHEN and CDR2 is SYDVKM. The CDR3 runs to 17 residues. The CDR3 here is CASMTGTIISGANVLTF.

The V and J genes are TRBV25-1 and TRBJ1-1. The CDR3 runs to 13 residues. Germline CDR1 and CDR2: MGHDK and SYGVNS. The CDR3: CASSVQENTEAFF.

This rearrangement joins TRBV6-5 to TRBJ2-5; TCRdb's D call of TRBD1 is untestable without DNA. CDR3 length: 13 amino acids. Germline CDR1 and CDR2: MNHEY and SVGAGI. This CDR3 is CASSWTAQETQYF.

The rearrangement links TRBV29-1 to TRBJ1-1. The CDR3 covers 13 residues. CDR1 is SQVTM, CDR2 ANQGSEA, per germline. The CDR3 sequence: CSVHARGQTEAFF. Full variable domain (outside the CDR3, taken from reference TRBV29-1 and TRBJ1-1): SAVISQKPSRDICQRGTSLTIQCQVDSQVTMMFWYRQQPGQSLTLIATANQGSEATYESGFVIDKFPISRPNLTFSTLTVSNMSPEDSSIYLCSVHARGQTEAFFGQGTRLTVV.

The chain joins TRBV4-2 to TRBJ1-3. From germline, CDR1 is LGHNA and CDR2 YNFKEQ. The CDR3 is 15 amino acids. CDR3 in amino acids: CASSQDGSSGNTIYF.

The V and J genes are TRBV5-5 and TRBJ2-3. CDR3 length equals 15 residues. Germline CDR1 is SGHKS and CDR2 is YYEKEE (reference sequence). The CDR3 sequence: CASSSYDTSTDTQYF.

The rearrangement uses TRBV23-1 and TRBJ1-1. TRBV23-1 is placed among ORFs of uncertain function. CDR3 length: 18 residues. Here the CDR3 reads CASSHIGRGRGKLAEAFF.

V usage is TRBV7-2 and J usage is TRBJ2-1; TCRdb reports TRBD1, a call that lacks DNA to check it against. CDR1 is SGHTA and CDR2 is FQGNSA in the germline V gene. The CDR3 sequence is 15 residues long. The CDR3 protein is CASSLDRGSYNEQFF.

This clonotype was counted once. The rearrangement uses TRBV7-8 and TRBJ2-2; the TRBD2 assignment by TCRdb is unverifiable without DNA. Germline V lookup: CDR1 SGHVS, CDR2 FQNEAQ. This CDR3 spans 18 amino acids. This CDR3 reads CASSLQASGGPHTGELFF.

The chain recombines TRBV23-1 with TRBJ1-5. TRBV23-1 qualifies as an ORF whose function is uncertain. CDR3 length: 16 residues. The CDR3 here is CASSQSYRGRDQPQHF.

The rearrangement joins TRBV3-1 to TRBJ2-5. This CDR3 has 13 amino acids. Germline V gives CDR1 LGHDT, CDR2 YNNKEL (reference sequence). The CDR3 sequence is CASSQGLMETQYF.

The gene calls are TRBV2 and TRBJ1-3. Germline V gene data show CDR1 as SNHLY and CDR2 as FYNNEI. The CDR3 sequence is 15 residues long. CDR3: CASSEGRHSGNTIYF.

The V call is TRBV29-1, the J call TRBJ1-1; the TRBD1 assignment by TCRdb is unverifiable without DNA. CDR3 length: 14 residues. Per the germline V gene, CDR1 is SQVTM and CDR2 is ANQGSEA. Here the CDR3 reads CSVDRDRGPSEAFF.

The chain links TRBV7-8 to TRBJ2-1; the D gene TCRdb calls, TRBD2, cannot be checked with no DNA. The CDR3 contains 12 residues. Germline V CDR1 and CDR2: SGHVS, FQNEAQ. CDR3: CASSLQADEQFF.